This T cell receptor (beta chain) was identified in a study of shared clonotypes between healthy human individuals. Study in general: Plates per donor: three CD4 naive, three CD4 memory, two CD8 naive, one CD8 memory.

As to this clone: Additional DNA sequences in this sample encode the identical CDR3.

TCRdb's copy holds only in-frame clones and misses some; the assay was immunoSEQ multiplex PCR. The data hold about 1.5 million clones, with nearly 99% observed a single time. The CDR3 has 13 amino acids. J gave up 7 bases and V 3 bases, and 1 base lay outside the gene matches. Per germline, CDR1 LNHNV and CDR2 YYDKDF (reference sequence). Every donor was a Caucasian adult from Nashville, Tennessee. This receptor was obtained from a young man in good health. The sequenced material came from naive CD4+ T cells sorted from blood. Indicated subset: CD45RA+ positively selected. This rearrangement joins TRBV15 to TRBJ1-5; 9 bases are a match to TRBD1. The CDR3 region is CATSRDRGQPQHF. CDR3 DNA: TGTGCCACCAGCAGGGACAGGGGACAGCCCCAGCATTTT.